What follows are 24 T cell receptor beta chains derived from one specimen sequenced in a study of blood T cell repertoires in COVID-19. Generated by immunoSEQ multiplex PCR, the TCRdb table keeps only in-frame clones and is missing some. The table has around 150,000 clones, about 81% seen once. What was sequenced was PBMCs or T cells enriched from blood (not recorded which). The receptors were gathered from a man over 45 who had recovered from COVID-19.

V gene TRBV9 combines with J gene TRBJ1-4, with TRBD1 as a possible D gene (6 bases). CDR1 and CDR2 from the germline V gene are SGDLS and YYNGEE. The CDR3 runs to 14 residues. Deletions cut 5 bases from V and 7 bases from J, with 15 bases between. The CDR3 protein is CASSDGQTREKLFF. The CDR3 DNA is TGTGCCAGCAGTGATGGACAGACACGTGAAAAACTGTTTTTT.

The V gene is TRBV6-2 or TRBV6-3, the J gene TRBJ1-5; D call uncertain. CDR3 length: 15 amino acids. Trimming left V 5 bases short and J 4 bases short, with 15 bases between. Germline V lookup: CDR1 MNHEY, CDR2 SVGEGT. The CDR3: CASSPRGNPNQPQHF. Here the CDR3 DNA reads TGTGCCAGCAGTCCACGAGGGAACCCGAATCAGCCCCAGCATTTT.

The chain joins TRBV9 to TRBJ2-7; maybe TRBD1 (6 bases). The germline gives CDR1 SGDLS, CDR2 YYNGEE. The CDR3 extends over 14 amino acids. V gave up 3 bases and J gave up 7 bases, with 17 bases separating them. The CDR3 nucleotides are TGTGCCAGCAGCGCACAGGGTTCGGCCGGAGAGCAGTACTTC. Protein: CASSAQGSAGEQYF.

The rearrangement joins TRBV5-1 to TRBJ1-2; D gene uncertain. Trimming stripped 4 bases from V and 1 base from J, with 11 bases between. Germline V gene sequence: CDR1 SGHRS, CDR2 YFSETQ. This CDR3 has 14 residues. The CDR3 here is CASSQTGDNYGYTF. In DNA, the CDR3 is TGCGCCAGCAGCCAAACCGGGGATAACTATGGCTACACCTTC.

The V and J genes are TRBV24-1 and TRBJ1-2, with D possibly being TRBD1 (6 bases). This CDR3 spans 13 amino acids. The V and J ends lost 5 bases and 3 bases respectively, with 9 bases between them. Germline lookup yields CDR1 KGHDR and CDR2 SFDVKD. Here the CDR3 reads CATSAGGDYGYTF. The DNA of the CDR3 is TGTGCCACCAGTGCTGGGGGCGACTATGGCTACACCTTC.

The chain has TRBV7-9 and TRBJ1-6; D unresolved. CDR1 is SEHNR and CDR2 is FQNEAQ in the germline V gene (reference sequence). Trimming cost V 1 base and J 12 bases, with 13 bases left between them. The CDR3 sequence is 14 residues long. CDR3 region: CASSLEMRGGPLHF. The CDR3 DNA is TGTGCCAGCAGCTTAGAGATGCGGGGAGGACCCCTCCACTTT.

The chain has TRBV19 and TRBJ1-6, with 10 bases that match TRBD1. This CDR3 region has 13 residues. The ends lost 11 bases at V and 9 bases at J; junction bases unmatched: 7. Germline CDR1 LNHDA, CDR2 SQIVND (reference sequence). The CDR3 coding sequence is TGTGCCGCACGACAGGGGGCAAGTTCACCCCTCCACTTT. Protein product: CAARQGASSPLHF.

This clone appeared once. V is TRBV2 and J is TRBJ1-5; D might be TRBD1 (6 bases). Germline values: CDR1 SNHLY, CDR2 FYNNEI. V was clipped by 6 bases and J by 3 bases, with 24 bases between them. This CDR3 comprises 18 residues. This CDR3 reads CASSQRGELRDTNQPQHF. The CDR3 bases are TGTGCCAGCAGCCAAAGGGGAGAACTCCGGGACACCAATCAGCCCCAGCATTTT. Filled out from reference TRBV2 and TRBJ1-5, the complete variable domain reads EPEVTQTPSHQVTQMGQEVILRCVPISNHLYFYWYRQILGQKVEFLVSFYNNEISEKSEIFDDQFSVERPDGSNFTLKIRSTKLEDSAMYFCASSQRGELRDTNQPQHFGDGTRLSIL.

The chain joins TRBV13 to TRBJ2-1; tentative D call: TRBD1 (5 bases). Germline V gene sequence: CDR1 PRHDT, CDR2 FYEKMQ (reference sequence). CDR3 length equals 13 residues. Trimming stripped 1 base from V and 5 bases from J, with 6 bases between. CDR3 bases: TGTGCCAGCAGCTTAGAAGGGGACAATGAGCAGTTCTTC. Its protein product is CASSLEGDNEQFF.

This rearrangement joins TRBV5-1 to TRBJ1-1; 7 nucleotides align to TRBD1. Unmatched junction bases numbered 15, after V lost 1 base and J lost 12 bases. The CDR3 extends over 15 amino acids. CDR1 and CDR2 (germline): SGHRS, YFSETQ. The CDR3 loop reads CASSLLQGQNRGTFF. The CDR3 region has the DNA TGCGCCAGCAGCTTGCTTCAGGGACAGAACAGGGGAACTTTCTTT. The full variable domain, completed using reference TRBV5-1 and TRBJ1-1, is KAGVTQTPRYLIKTRGQQVTLSCSPISGHRSVSWYQQTPGQGLQFLFEYFSETQRNKGNFPGRFSGRQFSNSRSEMNVSTLELGDSALYLCASSLLQGQNRGTFFGQGTRLTVV.

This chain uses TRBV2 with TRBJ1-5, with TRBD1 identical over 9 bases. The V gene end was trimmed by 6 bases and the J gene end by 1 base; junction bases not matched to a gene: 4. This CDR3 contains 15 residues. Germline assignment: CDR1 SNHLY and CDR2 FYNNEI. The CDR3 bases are TGTGCCAGCAGCGGGACAGGGTTGAGCAATCAGCCCCAGCATTTT. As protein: CASSGTGLSNQPQHF.

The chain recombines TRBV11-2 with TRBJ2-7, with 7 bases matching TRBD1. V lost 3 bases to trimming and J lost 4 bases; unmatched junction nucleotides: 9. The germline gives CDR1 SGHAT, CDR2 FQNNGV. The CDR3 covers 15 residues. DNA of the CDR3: TGTGCCAGCAGCTTGTGGGGGACAGCGCGGTACGAGCAGTACTTC. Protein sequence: CASSLWGTARYEQYF.

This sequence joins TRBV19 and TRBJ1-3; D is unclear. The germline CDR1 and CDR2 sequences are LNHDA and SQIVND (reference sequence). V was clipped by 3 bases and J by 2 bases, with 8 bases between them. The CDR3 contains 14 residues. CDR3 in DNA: TGTGCCAGTAGTATCCAACAAACTGGAAACACCATATATTTT. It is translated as CASSIQQTGNTIYF. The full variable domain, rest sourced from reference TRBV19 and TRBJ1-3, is DGGITQSPKYLFRKEGQNVTLSCEQNLNHDAMYWYRQDPGQGLRLIYYSQIVNDFQKGDIAEGYSVSREKKESFPLTVTSAQKNPTAFYLCASSIQQTGNTIYFGEGSWLTVV.

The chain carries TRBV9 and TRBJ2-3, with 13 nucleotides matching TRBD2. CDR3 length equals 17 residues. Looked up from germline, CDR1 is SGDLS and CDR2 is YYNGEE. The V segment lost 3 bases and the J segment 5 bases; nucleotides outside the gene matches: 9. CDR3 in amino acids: CASSGSLAGGRGDTQYF. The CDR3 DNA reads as TGTGCCAGCAGCGGATCACTAGCGGGGGGGCGTGGAGATACGCAGTATTTT.

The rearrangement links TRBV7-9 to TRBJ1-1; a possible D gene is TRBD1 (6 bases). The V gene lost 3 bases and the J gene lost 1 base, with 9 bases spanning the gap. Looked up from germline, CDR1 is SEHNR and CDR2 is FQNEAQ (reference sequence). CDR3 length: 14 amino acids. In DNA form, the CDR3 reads TGTGCCAGCAGCTTTTCGACAGGGAACACTGAAGCTTTCTTT. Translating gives CASSFSTGNTEAFF.

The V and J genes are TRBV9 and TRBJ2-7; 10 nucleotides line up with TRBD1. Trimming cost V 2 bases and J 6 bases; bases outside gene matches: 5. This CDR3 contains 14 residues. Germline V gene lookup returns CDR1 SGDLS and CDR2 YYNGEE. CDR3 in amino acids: CASSVDRGIGEQYF. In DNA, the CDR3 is TGTGCCAGCAGCGTGGACAGGGGGATCGGCGAGCAGTACTTC.

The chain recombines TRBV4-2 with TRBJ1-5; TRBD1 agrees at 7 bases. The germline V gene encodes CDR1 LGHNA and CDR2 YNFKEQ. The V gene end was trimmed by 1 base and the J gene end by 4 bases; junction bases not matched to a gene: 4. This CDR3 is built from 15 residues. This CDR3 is CASSQVPGGNQPQHF. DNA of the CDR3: TGTGCCAGCAGCCAAGTTCCAGGGGGGAATCAGCCCCAGCATTTT.

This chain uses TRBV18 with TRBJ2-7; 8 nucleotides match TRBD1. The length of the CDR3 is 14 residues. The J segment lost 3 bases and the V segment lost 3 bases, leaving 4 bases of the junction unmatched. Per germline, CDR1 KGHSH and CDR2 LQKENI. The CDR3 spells CASSPGTGDYEQYF. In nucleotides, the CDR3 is TGTGCCAGCTCACCGGGGACAGGAGACTACGAGCAGTACTTC.

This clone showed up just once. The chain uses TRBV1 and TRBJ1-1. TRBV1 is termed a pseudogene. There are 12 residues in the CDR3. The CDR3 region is CTSSQGTPVPTF. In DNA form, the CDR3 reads TGCACCAGCAGCCAAGGTACTCCGGTTCCCACTTTT.

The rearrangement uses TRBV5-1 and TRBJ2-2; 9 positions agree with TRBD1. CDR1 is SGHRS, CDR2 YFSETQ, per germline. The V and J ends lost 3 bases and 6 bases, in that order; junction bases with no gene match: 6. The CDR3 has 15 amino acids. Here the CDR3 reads CASSSRTGGAGELFF. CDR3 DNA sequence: TGCGCCAGCAGCTCACGAACAGGGGGCGCCGGGGAGCTGTTTTTT.

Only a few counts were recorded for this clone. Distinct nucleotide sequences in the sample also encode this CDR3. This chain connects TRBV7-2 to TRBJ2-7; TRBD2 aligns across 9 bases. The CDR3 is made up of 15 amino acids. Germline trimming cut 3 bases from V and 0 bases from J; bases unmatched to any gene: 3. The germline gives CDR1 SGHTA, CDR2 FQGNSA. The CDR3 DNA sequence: TGTGCCAGCAGCTTCCTAGCGGGGTCCTCCTACGAGCAGTACTTC. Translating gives CASSFLAGSSYEQYF. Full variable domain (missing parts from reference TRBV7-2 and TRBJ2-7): GAGVSQSPSNKVTEKGKDVELRCDPISGHTALYWYRQSLGQGLEFLIYFQGNSAPDKSGLPSDRFSAERTGGSVSTLTIQRTQQEDSAVYLCASSFLAGSSYEQYFGPGTRLTVT.

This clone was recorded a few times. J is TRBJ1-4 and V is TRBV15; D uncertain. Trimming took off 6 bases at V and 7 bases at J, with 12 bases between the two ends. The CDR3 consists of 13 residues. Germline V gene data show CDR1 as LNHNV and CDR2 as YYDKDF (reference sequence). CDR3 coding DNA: TGTGCCACCAGTTTTGGGTCGGGTGAAAAACTGTTTTTT. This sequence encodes CATSFGSGEKLFF.

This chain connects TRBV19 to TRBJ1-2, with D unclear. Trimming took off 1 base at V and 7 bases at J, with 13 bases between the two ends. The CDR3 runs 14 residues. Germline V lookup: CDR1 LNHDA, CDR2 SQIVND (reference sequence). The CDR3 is CASSIVNTPLGYTF. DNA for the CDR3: TGTGCCAGTAGTATAGTAAACACCCCCCTTGGCTACACCTTC.

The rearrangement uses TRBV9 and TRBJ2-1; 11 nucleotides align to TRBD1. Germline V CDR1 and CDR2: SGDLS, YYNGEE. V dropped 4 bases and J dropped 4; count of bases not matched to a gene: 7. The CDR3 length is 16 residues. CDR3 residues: CASSPTGTGGYNEQFF. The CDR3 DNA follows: TGTGCCAGCAGCCCTACCGGGACAGGGGGTTACAATGAGCAGTTCTTC.